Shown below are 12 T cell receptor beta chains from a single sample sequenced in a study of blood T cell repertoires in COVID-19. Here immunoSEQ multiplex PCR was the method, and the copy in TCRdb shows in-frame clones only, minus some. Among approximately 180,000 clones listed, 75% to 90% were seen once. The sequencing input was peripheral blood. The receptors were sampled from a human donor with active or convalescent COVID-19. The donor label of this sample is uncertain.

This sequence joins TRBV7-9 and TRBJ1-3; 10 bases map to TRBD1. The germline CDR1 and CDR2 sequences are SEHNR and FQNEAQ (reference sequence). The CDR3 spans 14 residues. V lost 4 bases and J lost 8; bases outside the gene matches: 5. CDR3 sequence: CASSSWTGGDTIYF. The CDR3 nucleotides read TGTGCCAGCAGCTCCTGGACAGGGGGAGACACCATATATTTT. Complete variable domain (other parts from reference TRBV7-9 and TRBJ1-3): DTGVSQNPRHKITKRGQNVTFRCDPISEHNRLYWYRQTLGQGPEFLTYFQNEAQLEKSRLLSDRFSAERPKGSFSTLEIQRTEQGDSAMYLCASSSWTGGDTIYFGEGSWLTVV.

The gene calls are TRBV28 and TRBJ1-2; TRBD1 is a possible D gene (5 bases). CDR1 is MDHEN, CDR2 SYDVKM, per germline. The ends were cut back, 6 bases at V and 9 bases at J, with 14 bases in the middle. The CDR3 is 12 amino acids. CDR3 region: CASRTPSGSYTF. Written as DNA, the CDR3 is TGTGCCAGCAGAACTCCTTCAGGGAGCTACACCTTC.

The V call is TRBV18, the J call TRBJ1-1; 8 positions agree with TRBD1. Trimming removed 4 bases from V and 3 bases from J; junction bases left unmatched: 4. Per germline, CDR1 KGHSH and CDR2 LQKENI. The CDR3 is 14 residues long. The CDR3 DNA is TGTGCCAGCTCACGCGGACAGGGAGACACTGAAGCTTTCTTT. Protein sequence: CASSRGQGDTEAFF. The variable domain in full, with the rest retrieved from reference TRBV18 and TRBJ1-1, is NAGVMQNPRHLVRRRGQEARLRCSPMKGHSHVYWYRQLPEEGLKFMVYLQKENIIDESGMPKERFSAEFPKEGPSILRIQQVVRGDSAAYFCASSRGQGDTEAFFGQGTRLTVV.

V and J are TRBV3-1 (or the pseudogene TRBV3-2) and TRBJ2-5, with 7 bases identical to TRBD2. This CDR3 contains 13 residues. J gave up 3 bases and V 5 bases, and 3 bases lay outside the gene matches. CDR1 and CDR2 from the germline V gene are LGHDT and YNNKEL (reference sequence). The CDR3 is CASSSSGKETQYF. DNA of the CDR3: TGTGCCAGCAGCTCTAGCGGTAAAGAGACCCAGTACTTC.

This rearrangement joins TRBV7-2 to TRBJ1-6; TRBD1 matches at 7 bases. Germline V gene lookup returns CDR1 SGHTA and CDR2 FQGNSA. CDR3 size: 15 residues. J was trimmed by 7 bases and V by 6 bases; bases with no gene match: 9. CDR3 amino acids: CASRNRDSQNSPLHF. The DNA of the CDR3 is TGTGCCAGCAGAAACCGGGACAGCCAGAATTCACCCCTCCACTTT.

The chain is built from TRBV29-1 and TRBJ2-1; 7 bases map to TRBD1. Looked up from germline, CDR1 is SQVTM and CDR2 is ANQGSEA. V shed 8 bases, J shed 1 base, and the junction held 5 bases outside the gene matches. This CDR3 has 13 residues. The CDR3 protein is CSSRDSSYNEQFF. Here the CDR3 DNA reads TGCAGCTCCCGGGACAGTTCCTACAATGAGCAGTTCTTC.

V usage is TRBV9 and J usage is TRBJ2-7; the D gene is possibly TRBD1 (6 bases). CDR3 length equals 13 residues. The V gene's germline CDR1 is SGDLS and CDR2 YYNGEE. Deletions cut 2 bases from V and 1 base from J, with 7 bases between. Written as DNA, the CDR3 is TGTGCCAGCAGCGTGACAGGTTCCTACGAGCAGTACTTC. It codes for CASSVTGSYEQYF.

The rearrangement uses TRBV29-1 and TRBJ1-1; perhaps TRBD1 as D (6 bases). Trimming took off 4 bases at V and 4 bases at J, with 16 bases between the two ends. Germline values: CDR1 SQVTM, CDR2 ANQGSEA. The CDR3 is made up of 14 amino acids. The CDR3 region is CSVGGQRGATEAFF. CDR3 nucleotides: TGCAGCGTTGGGGGGCAGAGGGGCGCCACTGAAGCTTTCTTT.

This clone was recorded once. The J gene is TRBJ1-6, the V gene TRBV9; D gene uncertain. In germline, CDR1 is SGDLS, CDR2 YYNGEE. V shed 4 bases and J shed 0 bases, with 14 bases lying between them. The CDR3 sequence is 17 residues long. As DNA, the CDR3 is TGTGCCAGCAGCAGTACAGACATTCGCTCCTATAATTCACCCCTCCACTTT. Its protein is CASSSTDIRSYNSPLHF. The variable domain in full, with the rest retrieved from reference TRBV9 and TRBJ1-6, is DSGVTQTPKHLITATGQRVTLRCSPRSGDLSVYWYQQSLDQGLQFLIQYYNGEERAKGNILERFSAQQFPDLHSELNLSSLELGDSALYFCASSSTDIRSYNSPLHFGNGTRLTVT.

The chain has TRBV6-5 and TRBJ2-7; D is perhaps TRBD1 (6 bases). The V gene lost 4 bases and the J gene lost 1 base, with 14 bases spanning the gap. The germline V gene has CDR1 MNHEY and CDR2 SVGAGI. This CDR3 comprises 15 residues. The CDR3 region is CASSSTEQGSYEQYF. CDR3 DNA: TGTGCCAGCAGTTCGACCGAACAGGGTTCCTACGAGCAGTACTTC.

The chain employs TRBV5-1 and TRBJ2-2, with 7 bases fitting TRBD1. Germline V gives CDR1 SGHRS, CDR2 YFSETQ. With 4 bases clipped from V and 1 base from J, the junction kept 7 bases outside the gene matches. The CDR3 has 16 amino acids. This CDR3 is CASSPGQAKNTGELFF. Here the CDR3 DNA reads TGCGCCAGCAGCCCTGGACAGGCCAAGAACACCGGGGAGCTGTTTTTT.

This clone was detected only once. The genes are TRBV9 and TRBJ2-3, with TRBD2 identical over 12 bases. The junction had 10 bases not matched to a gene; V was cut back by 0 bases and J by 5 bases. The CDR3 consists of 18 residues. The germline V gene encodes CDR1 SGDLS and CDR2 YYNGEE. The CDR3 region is CASSVARASGRAIDTQYF. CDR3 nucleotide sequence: TGTGCCAGCAGCGTAGCTAGGGCTAGCGGGAGGGCCATAGATACGCAGTATTTT.